These 28 T cell receptor beta chains share one sample of origin, sequenced in a study of T cells in women clearing cervical HPV infection. Profiling relied on immunoSEQ multiplex PCR, and the TCRdb table lists in-frame clones only, not all of them. The sample has approximately 13,000 clones, and its top ten clones hold about 8%. The sample comprised blood buffy coat. All receptors derive from a woman between 18 and 69 years old with a cervical HPV16 infection that either progressed to CIN3+ or cleared (not recorded which).

Details on this clone: The sequence runs out 3 residues before the end of the CDR3; the remainder is reconstructed from the germline J gene. This sequence joins TRBV11-3 and TRBJ2-5; D might be TRBD1 (6 bases). CDR1 is SGHNT, CDR2 YENEEA, per germline. The CDR3 has 13 residues. V was clipped by 5 bases and J by 3 bases, with 10 bases between them. This CDR3 reads CASSGRGKETQYF. The part of the CDR3 DNA that was read is TGTGCCAGCAGCGGCAGGGGTAAAGAGACC.

Comments on this clone: With the read ending 3 residues before the CDR3 end, the germline J gene is used to fill in that end. The chain links TRBV7-6 to TRBJ1-2, with D perhaps matching TRBD1 (5 bases). This CDR3 has 16 residues. Per the germline V gene, CDR1 is SGHVS and CDR2 is FNYEAQ. The sequenced CDR3 bases are TGTGCCAGCAGCTTAGCTACGGGACTAGCGGGAGCAAGC. Its translation: CASSLATGLAGAS. The whole CDR3 protein reads CASSLATGLAGASYTF.

Regarding this clone: A junction end diverges from the germline sequence, so it may reflect a read error. The read is 3 residues too short to cover the CDR3 end, so that end is filled in from the germline J gene. The chain has TRBV4-2 and TRBJ2-7, with D maybe TRBD1 (5 bases). Germline V gene sequence: CDR1 LGHNA, CDR2 YNFKEQ. This CDR3 contains 18 residues. CDR3 bases read: TGCGCCAGCAGCCAAGATGTATTTCGTTCAGGGCCGATCTACGAG. Translated, it gives CASSQDVFRSGPIYE. The whole CDR3 sequence reads CASSQDVFRSGPIYEQYF.

The part of the CDR3 DNA that was read is TGTGCCAGCAGTAGGACAGGGAAAAAAGCTGGC. Protein product: CASSRTGKKAG. Given in full, the CDR3 is CASSRTGKKAGYTF. The rearrangement links TRBV12-3 or TRBV12-4 to TRBJ1-2; 8 positions match TRBD1. The read terminates 3 residues before the CDR3 end, so the remaining end is supplied by the germline J gene. The CDR3 contains 14 residues. With 5 bases clipped from V and 7 bases from J, the junction kept 9 bases outside the gene matches.

In terms of frequency, this clone is medium-sized. The read stops 3 residues short of the end of the CDR3; the missing end is completed from the germline J gene. This chain uses TRBV7-2 with TRBJ2-3, with D possibly matching TRBD1 (5 bases). This CDR3 contains 14 residues. Germline V gene data show CDR1 as SGHTA and CDR2 as FQGNSA. V lost 0 bases, J lost 7 bases, and 11 bases lay in between. The sequenced part of the CDR3 DNA is TGTGCCAGCAGCTTAGCGCAGGGCCGGTATACG. This sequence encodes CASSLAQGRYT. The CDR3 in its entirety is CASSLAQGRYTQYF.

A remark on this clone: The read ends 3 residues shy of where the CDR3 ends; the end is completed using the germline J gene. The genes are TRBV5-1 and TRBJ1-4, with 9 bases aligning to TRBD1. Per germline, CDR1 SGHRS and CDR2 YFSETQ. After removal of 5 bases from V and 8 bases from J, the junction contained 13 bases not matched to a gene. CDR3 length: 16 amino acids. The DNA read from the CDR3 is TGCGCCAGCAGGACGTTACAGGGGGCTGGGAGAGAAAAA. Its translation is CASRTLQGAGREK. The whole CDR3 protein is CASRTLQGAGREKLFF.

Note on this clone: The read ends 3 residues shy of where the CDR3 ends; the end is completed using the germline J gene. J is TRBJ2-7 and V is TRBV3-1 (or the pseudogene TRBV3-2), with 8 bases matching TRBD2. The CDR3 is 18 residues long. Germline V gene data show CDR1 as LGHDT and CDR2 as YNNKEL (reference sequence). Trimming removed 1 base from V and 4 bases from J; junction bases left unmatched: 15. Partial CDR3 DNA: TGTGCCAGCAGCCAAGGGTCCGGGGCAGCGGGGGTCTTGTACGAG. Translated, it gives CASSQGSGAAGVLYE. The whole CDR3 protein reads CASSQGSGAAGVLYEQYF.

With respect to this clone: Sequencing ends 3 residues short of the CDR3 end; the germline J gene provides the rest. V gene TRBV6-1 combines with J gene TRBJ2-7; a possible D gene is TRBD2 (6 bases). The V end lost 4 bases, the J end lost 3 bases, and 16 bases lay between the germline ends. There are 15 residues in the CDR3. Germline CDR1 MNHNS, CDR2 SASEGT. Partial CDR3 DNA: TGTGCCAGCAGTGCAAACCGGGGGAGCTACTACGAG. This gives the protein CASSANRGSYYE. The full CDR3 reads CASSANRGSYYEQYF.

On this clone: The read ends 3 residues before the CDR3 terminus; that terminus is restored from the germline J gene. J is TRBJ1-1 and V is TRBV7-3; possibly TRBD1 for D (5 bases). Germline V gives CDR1 SGHTA, CDR2 FQGTGA. The germline V and J ends were trimmed by 4 bases and 1 base, with 7 bases remaining between them. There are 13 residues in the CDR3. The sequenced part of the CDR3 DNA is TGTGCCAGCAGCTGGGGCGGGAACACTGAA. It is translated as CASSWGGNTE. The whole CDR3 protein reads CASSWGGNTEAFF.

Note on this clone: The read stops 3 residues short of the end of the CDR3; the missing end is completed from the germline J gene. This chain connects TRBV18 to TRBJ2-3; 9 bases are shared with TRBD1. CDR3 length equals 16 residues. With 5 bases clipped from V and 3 bases from J, the junction kept 9 bases outside the gene matches. Looked up from germline, CDR1 is KGHSH and CDR2 is LQKENI. The CDR3 region is CASSLIQGALTDTQYF. CDR3 DNA, as far as it was read: TGTGCCAGCTCATTAATACAGGGGGCGCTTACAGATACG.

Remarks on this clone: Sequencing ends 3 residues short of the CDR3 end; the germline J gene provides the rest. The V gene is TRBV19, the J gene TRBJ1-5; the match to TRBD1 covers 11 bases. The CDR3 is made up of 18 amino acids. Germline V gene lookup returns CDR1 LNHDA and CDR2 SQIVND (reference sequence). After removal of 3 bases from V and 4 bases from J, the junction contained 11 bases not matched to a gene. The chain's CDR3 is CASSIQRGGQGVNQPQHF. CDR3 DNA, as far as it was read: TGTGCCAGTAGTATCCAGCGTGGGGGACAGGGGGTAAATCAGCCC. Complete variable domain (other parts from reference TRBV19 and TRBJ1-5): DGGITQSPKYLFRKEGQNVTLSCEQNLNHDAMYWYRQDPGQGLRLIYYSQIVNDFQKGDIAEGYSVSREKKESFPLTVTSAQKNPTAFYLCASSIQRGGQGVNQPQHFGDGTRLSIL.

About this clone itself: Read data end 3 residues before the CDR3 end; the end is taken from the germline J gene. The J gene is TRBJ2-3, the V gene TRBV27, with D maybe TRBD1 (6 bases). This CDR3 contains 16 residues. Trimming shortened V by 6 bases and J by 2 bases, and 18 bases separated the two germline ends. Germline loops: CDR1 MNHEY, CDR2 SMNVEV (reference sequence). This CDR3 is CASSLGAFPLTDTQYF. CDR3 bases read: TGTGCCAGCAGCTTGGGGGCCTTTCCTCTCACAGATACG.

As concerns this clone: The read terminates 3 residues ahead of where the CDR3 ends, so the germline J gene completes it. This chain uses TRBV6-1 with TRBJ2-3, with 8 bases lining up with TRBD1. The CDR3 is 15 amino acids. The germline V gene has CDR1 MNHNS and CDR2 SASEGT. This chain's CDR3 is CASSGQGLSNQPQYF. The part of the CDR3 DNA that was read is TGTGCCAGCAGTGGACAGGGGCTTAGCAATCAGCCG.

Concerning this clone itself: Read data end 3 residues before the CDR3 end; the end is taken from the germline J gene. V gene TRBV20-1 combines with J gene TRBJ2-1; 14 nucleotides match TRBD2. Germline lookup yields CDR1 DFQATT and CDR2 SNEGSKA (reference sequence). The CDR3 is 18 amino acids. The V gene end was trimmed by 1 base and the J gene end by 9 bases; junction bases not matched to a gene: 14. The DNA read from the CDR3 is TGCAGTGCTAGAGGGGGTGGCAGGGGGACTAGCGGGAGTTCTGAG. Protein sequence: CSARGGGRGTSGSSE. The whole CDR3 protein reads CSARGGGRGTSGSSEQFF.

Comment on this clone: The CDR3 end lies 3 residues beyond the end of the read and is filled in from the germline J gene. Other nucleotide sequences from this sample produce the same CDR3. This sequence joins TRBV7-2 and TRBJ1-5, with 8 bases matching TRBD1. The ends lost 5 bases at V and 5 bases at J; junction bases unmatched: 2. The length of the CDR3 is 13 residues. Germline CDR1 is SGHTA and CDR2 is FQGNSA. Partial CDR3 DNA: TGTGCCAGCAGCGCGGACAGGGATCAGCCC. Its protein product is CASSADRDQP. The whole CDR3 sequence is CASSADRDQPQHF. Complete variable domain (other parts from reference TRBV7-2 and TRBJ1-5): GAGVSQSPSNKVTEKGKDVELRCDPISGHTALYWYRQSLGQGLEFLIYFQGNSAPDKSGLPSDRFSAERTGGSVSTLTIQRTQQEDSAVYLCASSADRDQPQHFGDGTRLSIL.

Regarding this clone: The read stops 3 residues short of the end of the CDR3; the missing end is completed from the germline J gene. This chain joins TRBV6-2 or TRBV6-3 and TRBJ1-5, with TRBD1 matching over 10 bases. Per the germline V gene, CDR1 is MNHEY and CDR2 is SVGEGT. With 4 bases clipped from V and 0 bases from J, the junction kept 3 bases outside the gene matches. The CDR3 is 16 amino acids. The CDR3 loop is CASSWDRGYSNQPQHF. The CDR3 DNA, read in part, is TGTGCCAGCAGTTGGGACAGGGGATATAGCAATCAGCCC.

With regard to this clone: The read is 3 residues too short to cover the CDR3 end, so that end is filled in from the germline J gene. The genes are TRBV23-1 and TRBJ2-7; D call uncertain. TRBV23-1 is annotated as an ORF whose role is uncertain. The CDR3 has 16 residues. With 1 base removed from V and 3 bases from J, the gap between germline ends came to 16 bases. The CDR3 is CASSQYYLHIYYEQYF. The sequenced CDR3 bases are TGCGCCAGCAGTCAATATTACCTCCATATCTACTACGAG.

Concerning this clone: The read stops 3 residues short of the end of the CDR3; the missing end is completed from the germline J gene. J is TRBJ1-2 and V is TRBV6-2 or TRBV6-3; D gene ambiguous. Germline-derived CDR1 and CDR2 are MNHEY and SVGEGT. The CDR3 is made up of 16 amino acids. CDR3 amino acids: CASRPGLAGEVNDYTF. The DNA read from the CDR3 is TGTGCCAGCAGGCCCGGACTAGCGGGAGAGGTCAATGAC.

About this clone itself: The CDR3 goes on 3 residues after the read ends, and that part is filled in from the germline J gene. This sequence joins TRBV27 and TRBJ1-2; unclear D gene. Germline values: CDR1 MNHEY, CDR2 SMNVEV (reference sequence). Trimming left V 2 bases short and J 6 bases short, with 10 bases between. The CDR3 has 13 residues. The CDR3 bases that were read are TGTGCCAGCAGTTTAGGGCCGCAAAATGGC. This gives the protein CASSLGPQNG. The entire CDR3 protein reads CASSLGPQNGYTF.

About this clone: The CDR3 extends 3 residues past the end of the read, so its final part is completed from the germline J gene. The J gene is TRBJ2-7, the V gene TRBV18, with 7 bases fitting TRBD2. CDR1 and CDR2 from the germline V gene are KGHSH and LQKENI. The trim removed 3 bases at V and 6 bases at J, leaving 11 bases unmatched. The CDR3 has 15 residues. The CDR3 loop is CASSPSGRETGEQYF. The DNA read from the CDR3 is TGTGCCAGCTCACCGTCGGGGAGGGAGACTGGCGAG.

Remarks on this clone: The read falls 3 residues short of the CDR3 end, and the missing part is taken from the germline J gene. This chain connects TRBV5-1 to TRBJ2-6, with D possibly matching TRBD1 (6 bases). Between the trimmed V and J ends, which lost 1 base and 2 bases, there was a span of 10 bases. The CDR3 is 16 residues long. Per the germline V gene, CDR1 is SGHRS and CDR2 is YFSETQ. The CDR3 region is CASSLQGRTGANVLTF. The part of the CDR3 DNA that was read is TGCGCCAGCAGCTTGCAGGGGCGAACTGGGGCCAACGTC.

A note on this clone: Sequencing ends 3 residues short of the CDR3 end; the germline J gene provides the rest. This rearrangement joins TRBV18 to TRBJ1-5; D may be TRBD1 (5 bases). V lost 0 bases, J lost 0 bases, and 9 bases lay in between. This CDR3 has 16 residues. Germline CDR1 is KGHSH and CDR2 is LQKENI. Here the CDR3 reads CASSPPGGISNQPQHF. The covered CDR3 bases are TGTGCCAGCTCACCACCGGGGGGAATTAGCAATCAGCCC.

Regarding this clone: The CDR3 end is not reached by the read, which stops 3 residues before it; the germline J gene fills it in. The chain recombines TRBV4-1 with TRBJ2-7, with a tentative D call TRBD1 (7 bases). Germline values: CDR1 MGHRA, CDR2 YSYEKL. This CDR3 comprises 17 residues. V lost 0 bases and J 3 bases, leaving 18 bases between the germline ends. This CDR3 reads CASSQDSGRGVSYEQYF. CDR3 bases read: TGCGCCAGCAGCCAAGATAGTGGCAGGGGGGTTAGCTACGAG.

With regard to this clone: Read sequence stops 3 residues before the CDR3 end, and the germline J gene provides the missing end. The gene calls are TRBV7-9 and TRBJ2-2; the D gene is possibly TRBD2 (6 bases). The CDR3 totals 14 residues. Per the germline V gene, CDR1 is SEHNR and CDR2 is FQNEAQ (reference sequence). The covered CDR3 bases are TGTGCCAGCAGCTTAGTGGGCGTAGCGGAAAAG. Translating gives CASSLVGVAEK. Given in full, the CDR3 is CASSLVGVAEKLFF.

By frequency, this clone registers medium-sized. The read terminates 3 residues ahead of where the CDR3 ends, so the germline J gene completes it. This rearrangement joins TRBV6-2 or TRBV6-3 to TRBJ1-2; tentative D call: TRBD1 (5 bases). The CDR3 extends over 14 amino acids. Germline V gene sequence: CDR1 MNHEY, CDR2 SVGEGT. CDR3 bases read: TGTGCCAGCAGTTACGCCGACAGATTGGGAGGC. Its translation is CASSYADRLGG. The full CDR3 protein is CASSYADRLGGYTF.

Remarks on this clone: With the read ending 3 residues before the CDR3 end, the germline J gene is used to fill in that end. The chain joins TRBV7-2 to TRBJ2-7; TRBD2 aligns across 8 bases. The junction had 3 bases not matched to a gene; V was cut back by 0 bases and J by 5 bases. Germline loops: CDR1 SGHTA, CDR2 FQGNSA. CDR3 size: 14 residues. The sequenced part of the CDR3 DNA is TGTGCCAGCAGCTTAGCAGCGGGAGTGAACGAG. Protein product: CASSLAAGVNE. The whole CDR3 is CASSLAAGVNEQYF.

Details on this clone: The CDR3 goes on 3 residues after the read ends, and that part is filled in from the germline J gene. This rearrangement joins TRBV6-2 or TRBV6-3 to TRBJ1-2, with D possibly matching TRBD1 (6 bases). Germline values: CDR1 MNHEY, CDR2 SVGEGT. The CDR3 extends over 14 amino acids. The CDR3 loop is CASRKGQGKVDYTF. The part of the CDR3 DNA that was read is TGTGCCAGCAGAAAGGGGCAGGGGAAGGTGGAC.

As to this clone: The read comes to an end 3 residues before the CDR3 does, leaving the germline J gene to fill in the end. The chain has TRBV5-1 and TRBJ2-7, with 9 bases lining up with TRBD1. Unmatched junction bases numbered 12, after V lost 4 bases and J lost 4 bases. From germline, CDR1 is SGHRS and CDR2 YFSETQ. The CDR3 has 16 residues. The part of the CDR3 DNA that was read is TGCGCCAGCAGCCCCAGAACCGGGACAGGGCAGTACGAG. Residues: CASSPRTGTGQYE. The complete CDR3 protein is CASSPRTGTGQYEQYF. Looking up the rest from reference TRBV5-1 and TRBJ2-7 gives the full variable domain: KAGVTQTPRYLIKTRGQQVTLSCSPISGHRSVSWYQQTPGQGLQFLFEYFSETQRNKGNFPGRFSGRQFSNSRSEMNVSTLELGDSALYLCASSPRTGTGQYEQYFGPGTRLTVT.